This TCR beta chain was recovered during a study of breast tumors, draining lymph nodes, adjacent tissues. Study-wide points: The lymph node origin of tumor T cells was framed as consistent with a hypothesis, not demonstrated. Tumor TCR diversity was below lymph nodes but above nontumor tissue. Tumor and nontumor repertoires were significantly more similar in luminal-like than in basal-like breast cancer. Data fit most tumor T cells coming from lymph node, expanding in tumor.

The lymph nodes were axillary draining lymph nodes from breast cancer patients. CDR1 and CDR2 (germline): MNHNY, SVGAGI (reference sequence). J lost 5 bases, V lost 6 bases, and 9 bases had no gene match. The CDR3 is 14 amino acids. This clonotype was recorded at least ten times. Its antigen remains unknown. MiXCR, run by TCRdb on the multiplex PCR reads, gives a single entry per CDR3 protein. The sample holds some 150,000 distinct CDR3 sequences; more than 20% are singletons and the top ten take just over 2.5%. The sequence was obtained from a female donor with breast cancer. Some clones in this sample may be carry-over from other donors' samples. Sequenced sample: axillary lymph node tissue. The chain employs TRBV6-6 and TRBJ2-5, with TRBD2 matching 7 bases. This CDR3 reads CASRLLANRETQYF. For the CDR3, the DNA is TGTGCCAGCAGATTACTAGCGAATAGGGAGACCCAGTACTTC.